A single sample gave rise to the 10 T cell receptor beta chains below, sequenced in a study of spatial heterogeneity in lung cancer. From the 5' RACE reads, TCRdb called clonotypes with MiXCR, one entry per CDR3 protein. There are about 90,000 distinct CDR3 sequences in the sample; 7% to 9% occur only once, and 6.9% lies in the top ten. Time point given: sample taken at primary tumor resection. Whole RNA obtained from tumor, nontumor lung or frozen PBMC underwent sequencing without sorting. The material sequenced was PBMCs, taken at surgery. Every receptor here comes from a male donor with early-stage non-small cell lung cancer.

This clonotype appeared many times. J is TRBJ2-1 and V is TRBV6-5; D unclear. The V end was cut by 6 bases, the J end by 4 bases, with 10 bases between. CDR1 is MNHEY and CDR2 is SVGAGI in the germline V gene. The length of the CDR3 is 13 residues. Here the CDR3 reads CASRTTSYNEQFF. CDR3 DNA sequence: TGTGCCAGCAGGACCACGAGTTACAATGAGCAGTTCTTC.

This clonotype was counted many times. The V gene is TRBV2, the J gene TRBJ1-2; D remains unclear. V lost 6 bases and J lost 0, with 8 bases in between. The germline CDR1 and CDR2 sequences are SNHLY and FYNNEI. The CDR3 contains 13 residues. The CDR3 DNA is TGTGCCAGCAGCGTTAGCACTAACTATGGCTACACCTTC. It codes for CASSVSTNYGYTF.

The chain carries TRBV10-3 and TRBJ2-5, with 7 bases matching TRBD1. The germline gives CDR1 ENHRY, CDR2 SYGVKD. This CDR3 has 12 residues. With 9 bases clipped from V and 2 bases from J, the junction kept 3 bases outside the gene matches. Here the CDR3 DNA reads TGTGCCATACAGGGGCAACAAGAGACCCAGTACTTC. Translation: CAIQGQQETQYF.

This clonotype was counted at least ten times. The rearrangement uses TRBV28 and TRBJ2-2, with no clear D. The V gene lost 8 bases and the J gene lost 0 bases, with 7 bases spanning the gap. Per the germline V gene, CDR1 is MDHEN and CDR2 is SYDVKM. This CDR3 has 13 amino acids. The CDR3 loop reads CASLVSNTGELFF. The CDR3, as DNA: TGTGCCAGCCTCGTCTCGAACACCGGGGAGCTGTTTTTT.

DNA for the CDR3: TGTGCCAGCAGCGTAGATGGAGGCTCCTACAATGAGCAGTTCTTC. This sequence encodes CASSVDGGSYNEQFF. The rearrangement uses TRBV9 and TRBJ2-1; D perhaps matches TRBD2 (5 bases). Trimming stripped 0 bases from V and 0 bases from J, with 7 bases between. The CDR3 contains 15 residues. Germline loops: CDR1 SGDLS, CDR2 YYNGEE.

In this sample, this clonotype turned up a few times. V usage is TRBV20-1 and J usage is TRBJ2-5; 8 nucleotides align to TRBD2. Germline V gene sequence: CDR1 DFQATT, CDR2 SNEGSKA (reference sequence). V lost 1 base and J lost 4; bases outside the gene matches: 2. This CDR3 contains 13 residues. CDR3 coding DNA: TGCAGTGCTAGAGCGGGAGGGCCAGAGACCCAGTACTTC. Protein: CSARAGGPETQYF.

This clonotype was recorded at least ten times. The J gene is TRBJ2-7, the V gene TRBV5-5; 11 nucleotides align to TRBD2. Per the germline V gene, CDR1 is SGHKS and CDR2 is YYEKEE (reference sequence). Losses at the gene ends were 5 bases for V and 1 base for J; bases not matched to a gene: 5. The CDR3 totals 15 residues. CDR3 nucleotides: TGTGCCAGCAGTACTAGCGGGAGTAGTTCCTACGAGCAGTACTTC. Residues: CASSTSGSSSYEQYF. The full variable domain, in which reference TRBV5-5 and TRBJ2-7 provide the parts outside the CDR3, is DAGVTQSPTHLIKTRGQQVTLRCSPISGHKSVSWYQQVLGQGPQFIFQYYEKEERGRGNFPDRFSARQFPNYSSELNVNALLLGDSALYLCASSTSGSSSYEQYFGPGTRLTVT.

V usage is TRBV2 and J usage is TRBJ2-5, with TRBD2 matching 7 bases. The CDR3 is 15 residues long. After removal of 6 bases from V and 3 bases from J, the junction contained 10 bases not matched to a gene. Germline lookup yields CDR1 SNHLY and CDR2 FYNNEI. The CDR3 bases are TGTGCCAGCAGCCCCTTGACTGGGGGGGAAGAGACCCAGTACTTC. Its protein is CASSPLTGGEETQYF. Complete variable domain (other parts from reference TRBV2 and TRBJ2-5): EPEVTQTPSHQVTQMGQEVILRCVPISNHLYFYWYRQILGQKVEFLVSFYNNEISEKSEIFDDQFSVERPDGSNFTLKIRSTKLEDSAMYFCASSPLTGGEETQYFGPGTRLLVL.

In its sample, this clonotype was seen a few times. CDR3 in DNA: TGCGCCAGCAGCTTATCCGGGACGGAGCAGTACTTC. Protein product: CASSLSGTEQYF. V is TRBV5-1 and J is TRBJ2-7; tentatively, D is TRBD1 or TRBD2 (5 bases each). V gave up 2 bases and J gave up 7 bases, with 10 bases separating them. In germline, CDR1 is SGHRS, CDR2 YFSETQ. This CDR3 is built from 12 residues.

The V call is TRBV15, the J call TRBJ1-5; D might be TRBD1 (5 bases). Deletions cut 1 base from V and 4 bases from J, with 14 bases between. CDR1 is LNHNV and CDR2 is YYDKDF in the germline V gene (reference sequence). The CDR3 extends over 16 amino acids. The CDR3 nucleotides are TGTGCCACCAGCAGAGGGGGGGTACAGAAGAATCAGCCCCAGCATTTT. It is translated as CATSRGGVQKNQPQHF.